This T cell receptor (beta chain) appears in the sequencing data of a study of CD8 T cells in Susac syndrome. This CDR3 comprises 14 residues. From germline, CDR1 is MGHDK and CDR2 SYGVNS. Between the trimmed V and J ends, which lost 6 bases and 6 bases, there was a span of 18 bases. Sequencing of TCR beta was undertaken in CD8+ and CD4+ T cells derived from blood. Fulfillment of recently defined diagnostic criteria for definite or probable disease was shown by the patients with Susac syndrome. The CD8+ and CD4+ T cells were isolated magnetically using a negative isolation approach, whereas the TEMRA cells were enriched by FACS. Random hexamers served to reverse transcribe about 0.45 to 1 ug RNA. The amplification used immunoSEQ multiplex PCR on TCR beta CDR3; it spanned 54 Vbeta and 13 Jbeta. TCRdb ran MiXCR on the immunoSEQ multiplex PCR reads and lists one entry per CDR3 protein. Among 85,000 to 95,000 distinct CDR3 sequences listed, around 94% were seen once.

The chain combines TRBV25-1 with TRBJ2-7; no reliable D call. The sample was CD4+ T cells from PBMCs. The clonotype originates from a human donor with Susac syndrome. CDR3 sequence (DNA): TGTGCCAGCAGCCCCGTGCCCTTCCTCGGCGAGCAGTACTTC. Amino acid sequence: CASSPVPFLGEQYF.